The 24 T cell receptor beta chains in this list originate from one sample, sequenced in a study of post-analysis software for immune sequencing data. The study, taken as a whole, reports: Patients used about 5 TRBV segments, including TRBV5-6, TRBV5-1 and TRBV20-1, more often than controls.

Each TCR beta cDNA library carried unique molecular identifiers. TCRdb analysed the PCR reads with MiXCR anew, one entry per CDR3 protein. The repertoire consists of hundreds of thousands of distinct CDR3 sequences, with roughly three fifths occurring once and the leading ten covering approximately 10%. These receptors have no identified antigens. What was sequenced was blood. These TCRs come from a girl aged 2 to 9 with multiple sclerosis.

The chain employs TRBV30 and TRBJ1-5; D gene ambiguous. CDR3 size: 13 residues. Between the trimmed V and J ends, which lost 0 bases and 7 bases, there was a span of 10 bases. Looked up from germline, CDR1 is GTSNPN and CDR2 is SVGIG (reference sequence). CDR3 amino acids: CAWSVQPGQPQHF. The CDR3 nucleotides are TGTGCCTGGAGTGTACAGCCGGGGCAGCCCCAGCATTTT. Full variable domain (rest looked up from reference TRBV30 and TRBJ1-5): SQTIHQWPATLVQPVGSPLSLECTVEGTSNPNLYWYRQAAGRGLQLLFYSVGIGQISSEVPQNLSASRPQDRQFILSSKKLLLSDSGFYLCAWSVQPGQPQHFGDGTRLSIL.

The table lists this clonotype with a few counts. The CDR3 here is CASSAGYEKLFF. As DNA, the CDR3 is TGCGCCAGCAGTGCGGGGTATGAAAAACTGTTTTTT. V and J are TRBV10-2 and TRBJ1-4; no clear D. Trimming took 4 bases from V and 6 from J, leaving 6 bases between them. The CDR3 covers 12 residues. Germline lookup yields CDR1 WSHSY and CDR2 SAAADI.

This clonotype was observed a handful of times. The chain couples TRBV6-2 or TRBV6-3 to TRBJ2-3; 7 bases align to TRBD1. The CDR3 totals 16 residues. The J segment lost 0 bases and the V segment lost 6 bases, leaving 9 bases of the junction unmatched. CDR1 and CDR2 from the germline V gene are MNHEY and SVGEGT. Written as DNA, the CDR3 is TGTGCCAGCAGCCTAAGACAGGGCCCGAGCACAGATACGCAGTATTTT. Amino acids: CASSLRQGPSTDTQYF.

This rearrangement joins TRBV29-1 to TRBJ1-3, with 7 bases identical to TRBD1. Germline CDR1 SQVTM, CDR2 ANQGSEA. Germline trimming cut 6 bases from V and 3 bases from J; bases unmatched to any gene: 8. The CDR3 spans 14 residues. The DNA of the CDR3 is TGCAGCGTCATTCCCGGGACAGATGGAAACACCATATATTTT. Translation: CSVIPGTDGNTIYF.

This clonotype was seen only a few times. The genes are TRBV7-9 and TRBJ2-1; 9 bases are shared with TRBD2. V trimming: 3 bases; J trimming: 0 bases; junction bases outside the gene matches: 6. The CDR3 spans 17 residues. CDR1 and CDR2 (germline): SEHNR, FQNEAQ (reference sequence). In DNA form, the CDR3 reads TGTGCCAGCAGCTTCCTAGCGGGACCCAGCTCCTACAATGAGCAGTTCTTC. As protein: CASSFLAGPSSYNEQFF. The entire variable domain, with the rest obtained from reference TRBV7-9 and TRBJ2-1, is as follows: DTGVSQNPRHKITKRGQNVTFRCDPISEHNRLYWYRQTLGQGPEFLTYFQNEAQLEKSRLLSDRFSAERPKGSFSTLEIQRTEQGDSAMYLCASSFLAGPSSYNEQFFGPGTRLTVL.

This clonotype was observed at least ten times. Here the CDR3 DNA reads TGTGCCATCATGGAGAACACTGAAGCTTTCTTT. It codes for CAIMENTEAFF. The V and J genes are TRBV10-3 and TRBJ1-1, with D uncertain. Trimming removed 7 bases at V and 1 base at J, with 4 bases between. Per the germline V gene, CDR1 is ENHRY and CDR2 is SYGVKD. The CDR3 has 11 amino acids.

V usage is TRBV29-1 and J usage is TRBJ2-4, with TRBD2 identical over 13 bases. The CDR3 has 19 amino acids. The germline V gene encodes CDR1 SQVTM and CDR2 ANQGSEA. Germline trimming cut 1 base from V and 4 bases from J; bases unmatched to any gene: 13. In nucleotides, the CDR3 is TGCAGCGTTGAAGTCAACCACCTGGGACTAGCGGGACAAAAAAACATTCAGTACTTC. Its protein is CSVEVNHLGLAGQKNIQYF.

J is TRBJ1-2 and V is TRBV5-6; possibly TRBD1 for D (6 bases). V lost 3 bases and J 2 bases, leaving 14 bases between the germline ends. There are 15 residues in the CDR3. Germline CDR1 is SGHDT and CDR2 is YYEEEE. The CDR3 sequence: CASSSIGGANYGYTF. As DNA, the CDR3 is TGTGCCAGCAGCTCGATCGGGGGGGCGAACTATGGCTACACCTTC.

V is TRBV6-1 and J is TRBJ2-3, with 11 bases lining up with TRBD2. The CDR3 totals 18 residues. Germline V lookup: CDR1 MNHNS, CDR2 SASEGT. The V gene end was trimmed by 3 bases and the J gene end by 2 bases; junction bases not matched to a gene: 10. The CDR3 loop reads CASSDTILAGVITDTQYF. The CDR3, as DNA: TGTGCCAGCAGTGACACCATACTAGCGGGGGTTATCACAGATACGCAGTATTTT.

The chain combines TRBV20-1 with TRBJ2-1, with 7 bases identical to TRBD1. V shed 3 bases and J 2 bases; nucleotides not matched to a gene: 4. The CDR3 is 14 amino acids. Germline lookup yields CDR1 DFQATT and CDR2 SNEGSKA (reference sequence). The chain's CDR3 is CSASRQGPYNEQFF. The CDR3 DNA is TGCAGTGCTAGTAGACAGGGACCCTACAATGAGCAGTTCTTC.

CDR3: CASSPGPFNEQFF. CDR3 bases: TGTGCCAGCAGTCCGGGGCCCTTCAATGAGCAGTTCTTC. The chain joins TRBV27 to TRBJ2-1; D may correspond to TRBD1 or TRBD2 (5 bases each). Germline V gene data show CDR1 as MNHEY and CDR2 as SMNVEV (reference sequence). This CDR3 has 13 residues. The V and J ends lost 5 bases and 6 bases respectively, with 11 bases between them.

This clonotype has only a few counts. At one boundary the junction diverges from the germline segment, which might be a read error. The chain is built from TRBV7-3 and TRBJ2-7, with 7 bases that match TRBD2. Germline assignment: CDR1 SGHTA and CDR2 FQGTGA. This CDR3 spans 14 amino acids. CDR3 loop: CASSLRGGAYEQYF. CDR3 DNA sequence: TGCGCCAGCAGCTTGCGTGGGGGGGCCTACGAGCAGTACTTC. Based on the CDR3 plus reference TRBV7-3 and TRBJ2-7, the full variable domain is GAGVSQTPSNKVTEKGKYVELRCDPISGHTALYWYRQSLGQGPEFLIYFQGTGAADDSGLPNDRFFAVRPEGSVSTLKIQRTERGDSAVYLCASSLRGGAYEQYFGPGTRLTVT.

The rearrangement joins TRBV5-1 to TRBJ2-7; 7 bases align to TRBD2. CDR1 and CDR2 from the germline V gene are SGHRS and YFSETQ. V shed 6 bases and J 4 bases; nucleotides not matched to a gene: 7. There are 13 residues in the CDR3. The DNA for the CDR3 is TGCGCCAGCAACCGAGCGGGATTGTACGAGCAGTACTTC. It yields the protein CASNRAGLYEQYF.

This clonotype was seen only a few times. The gene calls are TRBV6-5 and TRBJ2-5; D possibly matches TRBD1 or TRBD2 (5 bases each). The length of the CDR3 is 13 residues. Germline values: CDR1 MNHEY, CDR2 SVGAGI. Trimming left V 6 bases short and J 4 bases short, with 12 bases between. The CDR3 sequence is CASRNGDRETQYF. Written as DNA, the CDR3 is TGTGCCAGCAGGAATGGGGACCGAGAGACCCAGTACTTC.

This clonotype was observed a handful of times. The chain links TRBV29-1 to TRBJ1-2; 10 nucleotides match TRBD1. This CDR3 comprises 13 residues. Germline V gene lookup returns CDR1 SQVTM and CDR2 ANQGSEA. The J segment lost 8 bases and the V segment lost 8 bases, leaving 11 bases of the junction unmatched. The CDR3 coding sequence is TGCAGCACGAAGGGATGGACAGGGGGAGGCTACACCTTC. Amino acid sequence: CSTKGWTGGGYTF.

This clonotype was recorded a few times. This sequence joins TRBV29-1 and TRBJ2-5, with D perhaps matching TRBD1 or TRBD2 (6 bases each). Germline CDR1 reads SQVTM; CDR2 reads ANQGSEA. V was shortened by 3 bases and J by 5 bases, with 13 bases between the two germline ends. The CDR3 totals 13 residues. CDR3 protein: CSVDGRGGETQYF. The DNA for the CDR3 is TGCAGCGTTGACGGCAGGGGAGGCGAGACCCAGTACTTC.

CDR3 sequence: CASSVGDLNTEAFF. The CDR3 bases are TGTGCCAGCAGCGTAGGTGACTTGAACACTGAAGCTTTCTTT. V and J are TRBV9 and TRBJ1-1; no clear D gene. V lost 0 bases to trimming and J lost 0 bases, with 6 bases between them. Germline V CDR1 and CDR2: SGDLS, YYNGEE. The CDR3 loop spans 14 amino acids.

This clonotype came up a few times. The chain combines TRBV15 with TRBJ2-5; 9 nucleotides agree with TRBD1. The CDR3 totals 16 residues. Germline values: CDR1 LNHNV, CDR2 YYDKDF (reference sequence). With 5 bases clipped from V and 3 bases from J, the junction kept 10 bases outside the gene matches. CDR3 residues: CATSPVLDRGEETQYF. The CDR3 bases are TGTGCCACCAGCCCCGTACTGGACAGGGGTGAAGAGACCCAGTACTTC.

The gene calls are TRBV20-1 and TRBJ2-4; D is unresolved. In germline, CDR1 is DFQATT, CDR2 SNEGSKA (reference sequence). V was clipped by 0 bases and J by 8 bases, with 17 bases between them. CDR3 size: 15 residues. CDR3 DNA sequence: TGCAGTGCTAGAGATTCTACCGCCGGGCCGTACATTCAGTACTTC. It specifies CSARDSTAGPYIQYF.

The V gene is TRBV25-1, the J gene TRBJ2-7; no clear D. There are 16 residues in the CDR3. Deletions cut 1 base from V and 3 bases from J, with 16 bases between. Germline V gene lookup returns CDR1 MGHDK and CDR2 SYGVNS. The CDR3 region has the DNA TGTGCCAGCAGTGAATCACCCCACTCCTACATCTACGAGCAGTACTTC. Amino acid sequence: CASSESPHSYIYEQYF.

This rearrangement joins TRBV12-3 or TRBV12-4 to TRBJ2-1; D is perhaps TRBD1 (6 bases). The CDR3 loop spans 15 amino acids. V lost 5 bases to trimming and J lost 6 bases, with 17 bases between them. The CDR3 spells CASSPTPGGPNEQFF. The CDR3 DNA follows: TGTGCCAGCAGTCCGACTCCTGGGGGCCCCAATGAGCAGTTCTTC.

The chain employs TRBV29-1 and TRBJ1-1; D is unresolved. Germline CDR1 SQVTM, CDR2 ANQGSEA. The CDR3 contains 13 residues. Trimming took 5 bases from V and 5 from J, leaving 15 bases between them. The CDR3 here is CSVFGARRTEAFF. Written as DNA, the CDR3 is TGCAGCGTTTTTGGCGCGCGCCGGACTGAAGCTTTCTTT.

This clonotype has more than one count but fewer than ten. The rearrangement uses TRBV5-1 and TRBJ2-3; 12 bases align to TRBD2. The germline CDR1 and CDR2 sequences are SGHRS and YFSETQ. V lost 2 bases to trimming and J lost 0 bases; unmatched junction nucleotides: 4. This CDR3 has 17 amino acids. The chain's CDR3 is CASSLLTSGSSTDTQYF. The CDR3 DNA reads TGCGCCAGCAGCTTATTGACTAGCGGGAGCAGCACAGATACGCAGTATTTT.

The genes are TRBV20-1 and TRBJ2-4; D is perhaps TRBD1 (6 bases). The V gene's germline CDR1 is DFQATT and CDR2 SNEGSKA (reference sequence). The V end was cut by 3 bases, the J end by 9 bases, with 15 bases between. The CDR3 extends over 13 amino acids. Here the CDR3 reads CSASPTGFSIQYF. The CDR3 DNA sequence: TGCAGTGCTAGCCCCACAGGGTTCAGCATTCAGTACTTC.